One sample yielded the 29 T cell receptor beta chains listed below, sequenced in a study of T cell repertoires in cytomegalovirus infection. TCRdb reprocessed the reads with MiXCR, giving one entry per CDR3 protein. The sample yields hundreds of thousands of distinct CDR3 sequences, approximately 25% seen once. Sequencing was done on a sample of CD8+ T cells from PBMCs. These receptor sequences come from a human donor in good health (CMV status not recorded). Some clones in this sample may be carry-over from other donors' samples.

The V and J genes are TRBV6-8 and TRBJ1-1, with a weak D call TRBD1 (5 bases). The V and J ends lost 10 bases and 3 bases respectively, with 15 bases between them. CDR1 and CDR2 (germline): MNHGY, SAAAGT. The CDR3 runs to 13 residues. This CDR3 reads CANRTRGDTEAFF. For the CDR3, the DNA is TGTGCCAACAGGACGCGGGGCGACACTGAAGCTTTCTTT.

This chain joins TRBV29-1 and TRBJ2-3, with 7 nucleotides matching TRBD2. This CDR3 has 17 amino acids. CDR1 is SQVTM and CDR2 is ANQGSEA in the germline V gene. Trimming removed 3 bases from V and 2 bases from J; junction bases left unmatched: 14. Written as DNA, the CDR3 is TGCAGCGTTGATGTGGCCAGCGGGGTGTGGGCCACAGATACGCAGTATTTT. Its protein is CSVDVASGVWATDTQYF.

The gene calls are TRBV9 and TRBJ2-1; 7 bases fit TRBD2. V was pared by 7 bases and J by 4 bases, with 11 bases of the junction left unmatched. CDR1 SGDLS and CDR2 YYNGEE come from the germline V gene. This CDR3 contains 15 residues. The CDR3, as DNA: TGTGCCAGCCAAACGAGCGGGGCAACTTACAATGAGCAGTTCTTC. It codes for CASQTSGATYNEQFF.

Concerning this clonotype: This sequence may be a read error, since a much larger clone differs from it by one base. The chain carries TRBV6-4 and TRBJ1-1, with TRBD1 matching 10 bases. CDR3 size: 11 residues. Germline V gene data show CDR1 as MRHNA and CDR2 as SNTAGT. Trimming took 8 bases from V and 6 from J; bases not matched to a gene: 0. CDR3 sequence: CASGQGAEAFF. In DNA form, the CDR3 reads TGTGCCAGCGGACAGGGGGCTGAAGCTTTCTTT.

This clonotype was seen more than once but under ten times. The chain carries TRBV6-2 or TRBV6-3 and TRBJ2-5; D gene ambiguous. In germline, CDR1 is MNHEY, CDR2 SVGEGT. Trimming stripped 8 bases from V and 10 bases from J, with 20 bases between. The CDR3 is 13 amino acids. The CDR3 spells CASAYGLEIDQYF. The CDR3 DNA reads as TGTGCCAGCGCCTACGGGCTAGAAATCGACCAGTACTTC.

This sequence joins TRBV6-2 or TRBV6-3 and TRBJ2-3, with D possibly called TRBD1 or TRBD2 (5 bases each). Germline V gene lookup returns CDR1 MNHEY and CDR2 SVGEGT. The CDR3 has 14 amino acids. V dropped 4 bases and J dropped 2 bases, with 10 bases sitting between them. CDR3 loop: CASSWDGATDTQYF. CDR3 bases: TGTGCCAGCAGTTGGGACGGAGCCACAGATACGCAGTATTTT.

This clonotype has at least ten counts. The chain combines TRBV29-1 with TRBJ1-1; 7 nucleotides agree with TRBD1. J gave up 1 base and V 5 bases, and 4 bases lay outside the gene matches. This CDR3 has 13 residues. Germline loops: CDR1 SQVTM, CDR2 ANQGSEA. The CDR3 region has the DNA TGCAGCGTTCCAAGACAGGGGAACACTGAAGCTTTCTTT. Protein: CSVPRQGNTEAFF.

This clonotype was found a few times. The chain combines TRBV20-1 with TRBJ1-2, with 8 nucleotides matching TRBD1. CDR3 length equals 13 residues. The V segment lost 5 bases and the J segment 6 bases; nucleotides outside the gene matches: 8. From germline, CDR1 is DFQATT and CDR2 SNEGSKA (reference sequence). The CDR3 region has the DNA TGCAGTGCTCCCCGGACAGGGAGGGATGGCTACACCTTC. Amino acids: CSAPRTGRDGYTF.

This clonotype occurred a few times. The rearrangement links TRBV4-1 to TRBJ1-1; D perhaps matches TRBD1 (6 bases). Germline CDR1 is MGHRA and CDR2 is YSYEKL. CDR3 length equals 14 residues. The V end was cut by 4 bases, the J end by 5 bases, with 14 bases between. The CDR3 region has the DNA TGCGCCAGCAGCCCGGGGGCGAGAGGGACTGAAGCTTTCTTT. Translated, it gives CASSPGARGTEAFF.

This clonotype appeared a few times. This chain's CDR3 is CASSRYPQDNYGYTF. The CDR3 DNA reads as TGCGCCAGCAGCAGATACCCACAGGATAACTATGGCTACACCTTC. This chain links TRBV5-1 with TRBJ1-2, with D tentatively TRBD1 (5 bases). CDR1 is SGHRS and CDR2 is YFSETQ in the germline V gene. This CDR3 is built from 15 residues. V lost 4 bases and J lost 1, with 14 bases in between.

The chain is built from TRBV18 and TRBJ2-2, with unresolved D. Germline V gene data show CDR1 as KGHSH and CDR2 as LQKENI. V lost 7 bases and J 2 bases, leaving 23 bases between the germline ends. The CDR3 has 18 amino acids. The CDR3 DNA reads as TGTGCCAGCTGCCCGTTCGCCTTGGACCGCTCTAACACCGGGGAGCTGTTTTTT. Translation: CASCPFALDRSNTGELFF.

This chain uses TRBV29-1 with TRBJ2-5, with 12 bases lining up with TRBD2. The CDR3 contains 18 residues. Germline V gives CDR1 SQVTM, CDR2 ANQGSEA. J was trimmed by 3 bases and V by 4 bases; bases with no gene match: 15. The CDR3 bases are TGCAGCGTTGGTACGTCTACTAGCGGGGGGTCCTGGGAAGAGACCCAGTACTTC. This encodes CSVGTSTSGGSWEETQYF.

This clonotype was recorded a few times. V usage is TRBV12-5 and J usage is TRBJ1-1, with D perhaps TRBD1 (5 bases). V lost 3 bases, J lost 5 bases, and 10 bases lay in between. Germline CDR1 LGHNT, CDR2 FRNRAP. The CDR3 runs to 13 residues. The CDR3 DNA is TGTGCTAGTGGTTTCAATGGGGGAACTGAAGCTTTCTTT. It is translated as CASGFNGGTEAFF.

The V gene is TRBV20-1, the J gene TRBJ1-1; possibly TRBD1 for D (6 bases). The germline V gene has CDR1 DFQATT and CDR2 SNEGSKA (reference sequence). The germline V and J ends were trimmed by 5 bases and 6 bases, with 10 bases remaining between them. This CDR3 has 11 residues. The CDR3 reads CSAPRQAEAFF. The CDR3 region has the DNA TGCAGTGCTCCACGACAGGCTGAAGCTTTCTTT.

J is TRBJ1-2 and V is TRBV20-1, with no clear D. V was clipped by 0 bases and J by 5 bases, with 7 bases between them. CDR3 length equals 12 residues. Per the germline V gene, CDR1 is DFQATT and CDR2 is SNEGSKA (reference sequence). The CDR3 here is CSARERGYGYTF. In DNA, the CDR3 is TGCAGTGCTAGAGAACGGGGTTATGGCTACACCTTC.

The chain joins TRBV20-1 to TRBJ1-5; D remains unclear. The V end lost 5 bases, the J end lost 1 base, and 15 bases lay between the germline ends. The CDR3 contains 15 residues. Germline CDR1 is DFQATT and CDR2 is SNEGSKA (reference sequence). CDR3 nucleotide sequence: TGCAGTGCTGCCTTTCCGGATTGGAGCAATCAGCCCCAGCATTTT. Translating gives CSAAFPDWSNQPQHF.

The rearrangement links TRBV25-1 to TRBJ2-5; D gene uncertain. The CDR3 has 11 residues. The germline V gene has CDR1 MGHDK and CDR2 SYGVNS. V lost 10 bases, J lost 4 bases, and 10 bases lay in between. The CDR3 bases are TGTGCCACCTTGTATAGAGAGACCCAGTACTTC. It yields the protein CATLYRETQYF.

Only a few counts were recorded for this clonotype. This chain connects TRBV2 to TRBJ1-5; perhaps TRBD1 as D (6 bases). Per germline, CDR1 SNHLY and CDR2 FYNNEI. The CDR3 is 13 residues long. V lost 4 bases to trimming and J lost 6 bases, with 10 bases between them. The CDR3 DNA sequence: TGTGCCAGCAGTGCGACGGACAGTCAGCCCCAGCATTTT. Protein sequence: CASSATDSQPQHF.

This clonotype was counted between two and nine times. The V gene is TRBV29-1, the J gene TRBJ1-3, with a weak D call TRBD1 (5 bases). Per germline, CDR1 SQVTM and CDR2 ANQGSEA. The CDR3 covers 17 residues. Between the trimmed V and J ends, which lost 3 bases and 4 bases, there was a span of 22 bases. The CDR3, as DNA: TGCAGCGTTGAGGAACTTCCGCCGGGACCGAGAGGAAACACCATATATTTT. This encodes CSVEELPPGPRGNTIYF.

Notes on this clonotype: This may come from a read error, since a much larger clone is one base off. The chain couples TRBV2 to TRBJ2-1; 11 nucleotides agree with TRBD2. J gave up 3 bases and V 7 bases, and 11 bases lay outside the gene matches. Germline V gene data show CDR1 as SNHLY and CDR2 as FYNNEI. The CDR3 runs 17 residues. The CDR3 nucleotides are TGTGCCAGCACGGGCCTAGCGGGGGGTACCTTCTACAATGAGCAGTTCTTC. Residues: CASTGLAGGTFYNEQFF.

The chain recombines TRBV11-2 with TRBJ1-1; D not resolved. The V gene's germline CDR1 is SGHAT and CDR2 FQNNGV. With 6 bases removed from V and 5 bases from J, the gap between germline ends came to 19 bases. The length of the CDR3 is 15 residues. The chain's CDR3 is CASRDPGSGKTEAFF. In nucleotides, the CDR3 is TGTGCCAGCAGGGACCCGGGCTCGGGGAAGACTGAAGCTTTCTTT.

Notes on this clonotype: An end of the junction does not agree with germline; a read error may underlie this. The chain recombines TRBV5-3 with TRBJ1-1, with D maybe TRBD1 (6 bases). TRBV5-3 is given ORF status, its function remaining uncertain. The CDR3 covers 14 residues. The CDR3 nucleotides are TGTGCCAGCAGCTTGGAGGGGGACACCCTTGAAGCTTTCTTT. This gives the protein CASSLEGDTLEAFF.

J is TRBJ1-1 and V is TRBV5-6; TRBD1 might be the D (6 bases). The CDR3 sequence is 17 residues long. In germline, CDR1 is SGHDT, CDR2 YYEEEE. V shed 2 bases and J shed 8 bases, with 25 bases lying between them. The CDR3 loop is CASSFLQGSYARPEAFF. CDR3 bases: TGTGCCAGCAGCTTTCTACAGGGCTCGTATGCCCGCCCGGAAGCTTTCTTT.

The CDR3 DNA follows: TGTGCCAGTAGTATAGATGATCGGGGGATGAACACTGAAGCTTTCTTT. It is translated as CASSIDDRGMNTEAFF. The chain has TRBV19 and TRBJ1-1; D is possibly TRBD1 (5 bases). Per germline, CDR1 LNHDA and CDR2 SQIVND (reference sequence). The CDR3 extends over 16 amino acids. The V and J ends lost 0 bases and 0 bases respectively, with 11 bases between them.

The rearrangement links TRBV5-1 to TRBJ2-7, with 10 bases matching TRBD2. The germline V gene has CDR1 SGHRS and CDR2 YFSETQ. This CDR3 comprises 16 residues. V lost 4 bases to trimming and J lost 4 bases; unmatched junction nucleotides: 11. CDR3 nucleotide sequence: TGCGCCAGCAGCGCCCCAAGGATAGCGGGGGGTTACGAGCAGTACTTC. Translated: CASSAPRIAGGYEQYF. Together with reference TRBV5-1 and TRBJ2-7, the CDR3 gives the full variable domain: KAGVTQTPRYLIKTRGQQVTLSCSPISGHRSVSWYQQTPGQGLQFLFEYFSETQRNKGNFPGRFSGRQFSNSRSEMNVSTLELGDSALYLCASSAPRIAGGYEQYFGPGTRLTVT.

This clonotype was seen ten or more times. V and J are TRBV12-5 and TRBJ2-2; D is unresolved. Trimming removed 5 bases at V and 4 bases at J, with 2 bases between. CDR3 length equals 11 residues. The germline V gene encodes CDR1 LGHNT and CDR2 FRNRAP. CDR3 residues: CASGITGELFF. CDR3 sequence (DNA): TGTGCTAGTGGTATCACCGGGGAGCTGTTTTTT.

V and J are TRBV27 and TRBJ2-1; D might be TRBD2 (5 bases). CDR1 and CDR2 (germline): MNHEY, SMNVEV (reference sequence). Trimming removed 3 bases at V and 7 bases at J, with 10 bases between. The CDR3 is 13 residues long. CDR3 sequence (DNA): TGTGCCAGCAGTTTTACGTTAGCGAATGAGCAGTTCTTC. Translating gives CASSFTLANEQFF.

This clonotype came up a few times. The rearrangement joins TRBV12-5 to TRBJ1-1, with 9 bases identical to TRBD1. The CDR3 runs to 14 residues. Per the germline V gene, CDR1 is LGHNT and CDR2 is FRNRAP. Trimming took 3 bases from V and 6 from J; bases not matched to a gene: 5. In DNA, the CDR3 is TGTGCTAGTGGTTTCGGGACAGGGTACGCTGAAGCTTTCTTT. Residues: CASGFGTGYAEAFF.

The J gene is TRBJ2-2, the V gene TRBV6-2 or TRBV6-3, with 9 bases identical to TRBD1. The CDR3 sequence is 20 residues long. Germline V gene sequence: CDR1 MNHEY, CDR2 SVGEGT. With 7 bases clipped from V and 3 bases from J, the junction kept 21 bases outside the gene matches. CDR3 nucleotide sequence: TGTGCCAGCATTGCCCCATTACAGGGGGCCATTGCTGGGGACACCGGGGAGCTGTTTTTT. It encodes CASIAPLQGAIAGDTGELFF.